The 25 T cell receptor beta chains reported below all come from one sample, sequenced in a study of spatial heterogeneity in lung cancer. Broader study findings: The study found that expanded intratumoral alpha and beta TCR counts tracked tumor mutation counts.

Their antigens remain unidentified. MiXCR was run by TCRdb on the 5' RACE reads, yielding one entry per CDR3 protein. Of some 9,300 distinct CDR3 sequences detected, under 70% appear once; the ten largest clones hold around 26%. Time point: sample taken at primary tumor resection. Sequenced here: lung tumor tissue, sampled at surgery. The receptors were gathered from a female donor with early-stage non-small cell lung cancer.

The V and J genes are TRBV7-2 and TRBJ1-2; 8 bases match TRBD1. V was pared by 0 bases and J by 7 bases, with 7 bases of the junction left unmatched. The CDR3 spans 15 residues. In germline, CDR1 is SGHTA, CDR2 FQGNSA. The CDR3 bases are TGTGCCAGCAGCTTAGCTTTAGGACAGGGCTCTGGCTACACCTTC. Translation gives CASSLALGQGSGYTF.

The rearrangement uses TRBV23-1 and TRBJ1-6, with a possible D match to TRBD1 (6 bases). TRBV23-1 is flagged as an ORF with uncertain function. The CDR3 covers 19 residues. Trimming left V 0 bases short and J 7 bases short, with 22 bases between. The CDR3 here is CASSQSTGRLASGNSPLHF. For the CDR3, the DNA is TGCGCCAGCAGTCAATCCACAGGGAGGCTGGCCTCGGGGAATTCACCCCTCCACTTT.

This clonotype came up a few times. J is TRBJ2-7 and V is TRBV13, with TRBD2 identical over 7 bases. This CDR3 comprises 13 residues. V shed 0 bases, J shed 12 bases, and the junction held 8 bases outside the gene matches. CDR1 and CDR2 from the germline V gene are PRHDT and FYEKMQ (reference sequence). CDR3 protein: CASSLGRERDAYF. Written as DNA, the CDR3 is TGTGCCAGCAGCTTAGGCAGGGAGCGGGACGCGTACTTC.

The J gene is TRBJ2-1, the V gene TRBV7-2, with TRBD2 identical over 13 bases. Germline V lookup: CDR1 SGHTA, CDR2 FQGNSA. CDR3 length: 15 residues. V dropped 5 bases and J dropped 7; count of bases not matched to a gene: 5. Here the CDR3 reads CASSQGLAGKNEQFF. Here the CDR3 DNA reads TGTGCCAGCAGCCAGGGACTAGCGGGAAAGAATGAGCAGTTCTTC.

The chain joins TRBV5-1 to TRBJ2-1; D is possibly TRBD2 (6 bases). V lost 2 bases, J lost 3 bases, and 12 bases lay in between. The CDR3 totals 15 residues. CDR1 is SGHRS and CDR2 is YFSETQ in the germline V gene. CDR3 coding DNA: TGCGCCAGCAGCTTCTCGGGGGACCTCTACAATGAGCAGTTCTTC. This gives the protein CASSFSGDLYNEQFF.

The rearrangement uses TRBV6-1 and TRBJ2-7; TRBD2 matches 12 bases. The CDR3 runs to 17 residues. V was clipped by 0 bases and J by 1 base; unmatched bases: 4. The germline V gene has CDR1 MNHNS and CDR2 SASEGT. The CDR3 nucleotides are TGTGCCAGCAGTGAAGCCACTAGCGGGGGGTTGTCCTACGAGCAGTACTTC. This codes for CASSEATSGGLSYEQYF.

This rearrangement joins TRBV12-3 or TRBV12-4 to TRBJ1-5; D is perhaps TRBD1 (6 bases). V shed 3 bases and J shed 5 bases, with 17 bases lying between them. The CDR3 is 16 residues long. The CDR3 DNA sequence: TGTGCCAGCAGTTTGGGAAGACAGGTAGGGTATCAGCCCCAGCATTTT. Translating gives CASSLGRQVGYQPQHF.

The chain has TRBV25-1 and TRBJ1-4; D possibly corresponds to TRBD1 (5 bases). Germline CDR1 MGHDK, CDR2 SYGVNS. Trimming left V 5 bases short and J 7 bases short, with 17 bases between. The CDR3 contains 15 residues. The CDR3 sequence: CASSPGRASGEKLFF. DNA of the CDR3: TGTGCCAGCAGTCCAGGGCGGGCCTCTGGTGAAAAACTGTTTTTT.

In its sample, this clonotype was seen a few times. The chain recombines TRBV27 with TRBJ1-1; D is unresolved. The CDR3 sequence is 14 residues long. Trimming pared 3 bases from V and 2 bases from J, leaving 10 bases between. The germline CDR1 and CDR2 sequences are MNHEY and SMNVEV (reference sequence). The DNA of the CDR3 is TGTGCCAGCAGTTTCGGCAGCCTCAACACTGAAGCTTTCTTT. This sequence encodes CASSFGSLNTEAFF.

The chain links TRBV29-1 to TRBJ2-5, with 9 bases matching TRBD1. The germline V gene encodes CDR1 SQVTM and CDR2 ANQGSEA. Germline trimming cut 6 bases from V and 9 bases from J; bases unmatched to any gene: 8. The CDR3 loop spans 12 amino acids. The CDR3 protein is CSVTTGGRAQYF. CDR3 DNA sequence: TGCAGCGTAACCACAGGGGGCAGGGCCCAGTACTTC.

The chain couples TRBV11-2 to TRBJ1-5, with D uncertain. Looked up from germline, CDR1 is SGHAT and CDR2 is FQNNGV. V dropped 0 bases and J dropped 2 bases, with 14 bases sitting between them. The length of the CDR3 is 17 residues. The CDR3 sequence: CASSLDRIQKGNQPQHF. Here the CDR3 DNA reads TGTGCCAGCAGCTTAGATCGGATCCAAAAGGGCAATCAGCCCCAGCATTTT.

J is TRBJ2-5 and V is TRBV10-3; the D is unclear. The CDR3 sequence is 12 residues long. Per germline, CDR1 ENHRY and CDR2 SYGVKD. V shed 6 bases and J shed 5 bases, with 10 bases lying between them. The CDR3 DNA follows: TGTGCCATCAGAGGTCGGGCGGAGACCCAGTACTTC. Protein: CAIRGRAETQYF.

The rearrangement joins TRBV20-1 to TRBJ1-2, with TRBD1 matching 7 bases. From germline, CDR1 is DFQATT and CDR2 SNEGSKA (reference sequence). The CDR3 has 14 residues. The V and J ends lost 0 bases and 5 bases, in that order; junction bases with no gene match: 6. CDR3 loop: CSAREPGGEYGYTF. DNA for the CDR3: TGCAGTGCTAGAGAGCCAGGGGGGGAATATGGCTACACCTTC.

The chain links TRBV28 to TRBJ1-3; D is ambiguous. The CDR3 consists of 11 residues. V lost 4 bases to trimming and J lost 5 bases, with 3 bases between them. CDR1 MDHEN and CDR2 SYDVKM come from the germline V gene. CDR3 nucleotides: TGTGCCAGCAGTTGGCGAAACACCATATATTTT. Translation gives CASSWRNTIYF.

This sequence joins TRBV6-1 and TRBJ1-2, with D hard to call. CDR1 and CDR2 (germline): MNHNS, SASEGT. The CDR3 length is 14 residues. Trimming cost V 0 bases and J 4 bases, with 9 bases left between them. CDR3 loop: CASSEAQRVYGYTF. CDR3 sequence (DNA): TGTGCCAGCAGTGAAGCACAGCGAGTCTATGGCTACACCTTC.

The CDR3 loop is CASRLPGVRSDEQFF. In DNA, the CDR3 is TGTGCCAGCAGACTCCCAGGGGTGCGCAGCGATGAGCAGTTCTTC. This chain links TRBV6-6 with TRBJ2-1; TRBD1 might be the D (6 bases). The CDR3 is made up of 15 amino acids. Germline loops: CDR1 MNHNY, CDR2 SVGAGI (reference sequence). V was clipped by 6 bases and J by 8 bases, with 20 bases between them.

The rearrangement joins TRBV20-1 to TRBJ2-7, with D possibly TRBD2 on 6 matching bases. Per germline, CDR1 DFQATT and CDR2 SNEGSKA (reference sequence). V lost 4 bases, J lost 1 base, and 14 bases lay in between. The CDR3 totals 14 residues. CDR3 residues: CSAIRPRGSYEQYF. CDR3 DNA sequence: TGCAGTGCTATAAGGCCCCGGGGGTCCTACGAGCAGTACTTC.

This chain connects TRBV19 to TRBJ2-5; the D is unclear. The germline V gene has CDR1 LNHDA and CDR2 SQIVND (reference sequence). The CDR3 totals 13 residues. The germline V and J ends were trimmed by 2 bases and 5 bases, with 9 bases remaining between them. DNA of the CDR3: TGTGCCAGTAGTATACCGCCCCAGGAGACCCAGTACTTC. As protein: CASSIPPQETQYF.

The chain has TRBV12-3 or TRBV12-4 and TRBJ2-7, with D perhaps TRBD1 (6 bases). Trimming cost V 5 bases and J 6 bases, with 17 bases left between them. The CDR3 is made up of 14 amino acids. The CDR3: CASSPDRSRFEQYF. Written as DNA, the CDR3 is TGTGCCAGCAGTCCCGACAGGAGCCGGTTCGAGCAGTACTTC.

This clonotype was recorded a few times. The chain links TRBV27 to TRBJ2-7; 10 bases match TRBD1. This CDR3 contains 16 residues. Germline lookup yields CDR1 MNHEY and CDR2 SMNVEV (reference sequence). V lost 4 bases, J lost 5 bases, and 11 bases stayed unmatched. The CDR3 sequence is CASSSVRDRGSNEQYF. CDR3 DNA sequence: TGTGCCAGCAGTTCAGTGCGGGACAGGGGCAGCAACGAGCAGTACTTC.

This chain connects TRBV20-1 to TRBJ1-2; D call uncertain. This CDR3 region has 12 residues. Germline V gene data show CDR1 as DFQATT and CDR2 as SNEGSKA (reference sequence). V gave up 5 bases and J gave up 4 bases, with 11 bases separating them. The CDR3 here is CSAPRWAYGYTF. The CDR3 region has the DNA TGCAGTGCTCCCCGGTGGGCCTATGGCTACACCTTC.

This rearrangement joins TRBV3-1 to TRBJ1-5; D is unresolved. This CDR3 spans 13 amino acids. V lost 1 base, J lost 4 bases, and 5 bases lay in between. Germline V gene data show CDR1 as LGHDT and CDR2 as YNNKEL (reference sequence). The CDR3 DNA sequence: TGTGCCAGCAGCCAAGGGATAAATCAGCCCCAGCATTTT. Translated: CASSQGINQPQHF.

The CDR3 DNA reads TGTGCCAGCAGGGGGGCAGTCACAGATACGCAGTATTTT. This codes for CASRGAVTDTQYF. This chain uses TRBV11-2 with TRBJ2-3; possibly TRBD1 for D (6 bases). The germline gives CDR1 SGHAT, CDR2 FQNNGV. CDR3 length: 13 amino acids. V was clipped by 6 bases and J by 2 bases, with 9 bases between them.

J is TRBJ2-3 and V is TRBV27; TRBD2 aligns across 9 bases. CDR1 MNHEY and CDR2 SMNVEV come from the germline V gene (reference sequence). Unmatched junction bases numbered 5, after V lost 6 bases and J lost 4 bases. This CDR3 region has 14 residues. CDR3 loop: CASRAGGGADTQYF. The CDR3 region has the DNA TGTGCCAGCAGAGCGGGAGGAGGCGCAGATACGCAGTATTTT.

This clonotype showed up just once. This chain joins TRBV7-3 and TRBJ2-3; TRBD2 matches at 8 bases. The germline gives CDR1 SGHTA, CDR2 FQGTGA. The length of the CDR3 is 16 residues. The ends lost 1 base at V and 0 bases at J; junction bases unmatched: 3. The chain's CDR3 is CASSLNVAGSTDTQYF. In nucleotides, the CDR3 is TGTGCCAGCAGCTTAAATGTAGCGGGGAGCACAGATACGCAGTATTTT.